This T cell receptor (beta chain) was obtained from a study of early T cells in non-severe SARS-CoV-2 infection. TCRdb ran MiXCR on the 5' RACE reads and lists one entry per CDR3 protein. The sample holds over 20,000 distinct CDR3 sequences, less than 6% seen once. This CDR3 has 16 amino acids. This clonotype was counted between two and nine times. The source of this sequence is an adult who was a healthcare worker with PCR-confirmed SARS-CoV-2 infection or an uninfected control (not recorded which). This sequence joins TRBV12-2 and TRBJ1-1; TRBD1 is the table's D call, not checked against the DNA. TRBV12-2 is listed as a pseudogene. The material sequenced was whole blood. The CDR3 loop is CASRLVVPRGNTEAFF. The DNA of the CDR3 is TGTGCAAGTCGCTTAGTGGTTCCGAGGGGAAACACTGAAGCTTTCTTT.